These 3 T cell receptor beta chains were all obtained from the same sample, sequenced in a study of blood T cell repertoires in COVID-19. The data were produced by immunoSEQ multiplex PCR, yet TCRdb's version contains in-frame clones alone and is incomplete. Seen here are roughly 76,000 clones, roughly 89% observed once, and the top ten hold around 13%. The specimen sequenced was peripheral blood. These receptor sequences come from a man between 65 and 85 years old with active or convalescent COVID-19.

The table lists this clone with a count of one. The chain joins TRBV9 to TRBJ2-7, with D maybe TRBD1 (6 bases). The length of the CDR3 is 14 residues. V was clipped by 5 bases and J by 2 bases, with 14 bases between them. Germline lookup yields CDR1 SGDLS and CDR2 YYNGEE. CDR3 sequence reads: CASSQGQRPYEQYF. CDR3 nucleotide sequence: TGTGCCAGCAGTCAAGGACAGAGGCCCTACGAGCAGTACTTC.

V usage is TRBV6-5 and J usage is TRBJ2-5, with 10 bases lining up with TRBD2. This CDR3 spans 15 amino acids. Trimming removed 5 bases from V and 5 bases from J; junction bases left unmatched: 8. Germline CDR1 reads MNHEY; CDR2 reads SVGAGI. CDR3 sequence reads: CASSPNSGRRETQYF. The DNA for the CDR3 is TGTGCCAGCAGTCCGAATAGCGGGAGGCGCGAGACCCAGTACTTC.

The chain combines TRBV19 with TRBJ2-1; 9 nucleotides align to TRBD2. The CDR3 is 17 residues long. The trim removed 0 bases at V and 8 bases at J, leaving 11 bases unmatched. Germline assignment: CDR1 LNHDA and CDR2 SQIVND (reference sequence). This CDR3 is CASSIDRGLAFWDEQFF. In nucleotides, the CDR3 is TGTGCCAGTAGTATAGACCGGGGACTAGCTTTTTGGGATGAGCAGTTCTTC.